These T cell receptor beta chains were read from a single sample in a study of blood T cell repertoires in COVID-19. Here immunoSEQ multiplex PCR was the method, and the copy in TCRdb shows in-frame clones only, minus some. The sample holds around 87,000 clones, roughly 71% seen once. The sample was peripheral blood. The receptors originated from a woman of 80 years or more with acute or convalescent COVID-19. CDR3s include the opening cysteine and the closing phenylalanine or tryptophan. The D gene is left open where the match is weak. Clone size is shown for a subset of rows, as once, few, many or a class of expanded clone.

CDR3: CASSPGEHTEAFF
DNA: TGTGCCAGCAGCCCAGGGGAACACACTGAAGCTTTCTTT
J: TRBJ1-1
V: TRBV3-1/TRBV3-2
D: NA
size: NA

CDR3: CASSQRTGGIGGYTF
DNA: TGCGCCAGCAGCCAACGGACAGGGGGTATTGGTGGCTACACCTTC
J: TRBJ1-2
V: TRBV4-3
D: TRBD1
size: NA

CDR3: CASIPGTGQNYGYTF
DNA: TGTGCCAGCATCCCAGGCACAGGGCAGAACTATGGCTACACCTTC
J: TRBJ1-2
V: TRBV6-5
D: NA
size: once

CDR3: CASSRGVKEDTQYF
DNA: TGTGCCAGCAGCCGCGGGGTGAAGGAAGATACGCAGTATTTT
J: TRBJ2-3
V: TRBV5-4
D: NA
size: NA

CDR3: CASSLAASGGHPLQETQYF
DNA: TGTGCCAGCAGCTTAGCGGCCAGCGGGGGCCATCCCTTACAAGAGACCCAGTACTTC
J: TRBJ2-5
V: TRBV7-8
D: TRBD2
size: NA

CDR3: CASSQGVGNSNQPQHF
DNA: TGCGCCAGCAGCCAGGGCGTGGGTAATAGCAATCAGCCCCAGCATTTT
J: TRBJ1-5
V: TRBV4-3
D: NA
size: few

CDR3: CASSLAGLGTGELFF
DNA: TGTGCCAGCAGCTTGGCGGGGTTGGGGACCGGGGAGCTGTTTTTT
J: TRBJ2-2
V: TRBV5-4
D: NA
size: few

CDR3: CASSPPGAGGPNTEAFF
DNA: TGCGCCAGCAGCCCACCCGGCGCAGGGGGTCCGAACACTGAAGCTTTCTTT
J: TRBJ1-1
V: TRBV5-1
D: TRBD1
size: once

CDR3: CASSETGNPRAFF
DNA: TGTGCCAGCAGCGAGACAGGGAACCCTAGGGCTTTCTTT
J: TRBJ1-1
V: TRBV25-1
D: TRBD1
size: NA

CDR3: CASSPRTVGEQYF
DNA: TGTGCCAGCAGCCCCCGGACAGTTGGCGAGCAGTACTTC
J: TRBJ2-7
V: TRBV9
D: NA
size: NA

CDR3: CASSVWGVPGELFF
DNA: TGTGCCAGCAGCGTATGGGGGGTACCCGGGGAGCTGTTTTTT
J: TRBJ2-2
V: TRBV9
D: NA
size: NA

CDR3: CASNGGMYTQYF
DNA: TGTGCCAGTAACGGGGGAATGTATACGCAGTATTTT
J: TRBJ2-3
V: TRBV2
D: NA
size: NA

CDR3: CASSQPGQTYGYTF
DNA: TGTGCCAGCAGCCAGCCGGGACAGACATATGGCTACACCTTC
J: TRBJ1-2
V: TRBV7-2
D: TRBD1
size: once

CDR3: CASSPTTGGRGTEAFF
DNA: TGTGCCAGCAGCCCAACGACAGGGGGCAGAGGAACTGAAGCTTTCTTT
J: TRBJ1-1
V: TRBV28
D: TRBD1
size: few

CDR3: CSVSPGQGLGQYF
DNA: TGCAGCGTTAGTCCGGGACAGGGGTTAGGGCAGTACTTC
J: TRBJ2-7
V: TRBV29-1
D: TRBD1
size: NA

CDR3: CASSYSRGHSNQPQHF
DNA: TGTGCCAGCAGTTACTCGCGGGGGCATAGCAATCAGCCCCAGCATTTT
J: TRBJ1-5
V: TRBV6-5
D: NA
size: NA

CDR3: CAWGGNTNYGYTF
DNA: TGTGCCTGGGGAGGAAACACTAACTATGGCTACACCTTC
J: TRBJ1-2
V: TRBV30
D: NA
size: NA

CDR3: CASSQDRGDEKLFF
DNA: TGTGCCAGCAGCCAGGACAGGGGCGATGAAAAACTGTTTTTT
J: TRBJ1-4
V: TRBV5-4
D: TRBD1
size: few

CDR3: CASSYSFPGTYEQYF
DNA: TGTGCCAGCAGTTACTCGTTCCCCGGGACCTACGAGCAGTACTTC
J: TRBJ2-7
V: TRBV6-5
D: NA
size: many

CDR3: CASSTRQDSNQPQHF
DNA: TGTGCCAGCAGCACCCGACAGGATAGCAATCAGCCCCAGCATTTT
J: TRBJ1-5
V: TRBV4-2
D: NA
size: NA

CDR3: CASSLSQPRSYEQYF
DNA: TGTGCCAGCAGCTTATCCCAACCGCGCTCCTACGAGCAGTACTTC
J: TRBJ2-7
V: TRBV7-8
D: NA
size: once

CDR3: CASSPWTSGSFNEQFF
DNA: TGTGCCAGCTCACCATGGACTAGCGGGAGTTTCAATGAGCAGTTCTTC
J: TRBJ2-1
V: TRBV18
D: TRBD2
size: NA

CDR3: CASRFWSGEQFF
DNA: TGTGCCAGCAGATTTTGGTCGGGTGAGCAGTTCTTC
J: TRBJ2-1
V: TRBV27
D: NA
size: NA

CDR3: CASSRTQGEGDTIYF
DNA: TGCGCCAGCAGCCGCACACAGGGGGAAGGGGACACCATATATTTT
J: TRBJ1-3
V: TRBV4-1
D: TRBD1
size: NA

CDR3: CASSSGLAGSTDTQYF
DNA: TGTGCCAGCAGCTCCGGACTAGCGGGGAGCACAGATACGCAGTATTTT
J: TRBJ2-3
V: TRBV7-3
D: TRBD2
size: NA

CDR3: CASRDTGEQYF
DNA: TGCGCCAGCAGGGATACAGGCGAGCAGTACTTC
J: TRBJ2-7
V: TRBV5-1
D: NA
size: NA

CDR3: CASSPGTGRETQYF
DNA: TGTGCCAGCTCACCCGGGACAGGGAGGGAGACCCAGTACTTC
J: TRBJ2-5
V: TRBV18
D: TRBD1
size: NA

CDR3: CASSYVGGSGTDTQYF
DNA: TGTGCCAGCAGCTACGTGGGCGGGAGTGGGACAGATACGCAGTATTTT
J: TRBJ2-3
V: TRBV7-3
D: TRBD2
size: few

CDR3: CASSQAHGQVHQPQHF
DNA: TGCGCCAGCAGCCAAGCCCATGGACAGGTCCATCAGCCCCAGCATTTT
J: TRBJ1-5
V: TRBV4-1
D: TRBD1
size: NA

CDR3: CATSRDISTSGRLEFF
DNA: TGTGCCACCAGCAGAGACATTTCGACTAGCGGGAGATTGGAGTTCTTC
J: TRBJ2-1
V: TRBV15
D: TRBD2
size: once

CDR3: CASSVGTGAYGYTF
DNA: TGTGCCAGCAGTGTAGGGACAGGGGCTTATGGCTACACCTTC
J: TRBJ1-2
V: TRBV2
D: TRBD1
size: NA

CDR3: CASSPGANAEAFF
DNA: TGTGCCAGCTCACCAGGGGCAAATGCTGAAGCTTTCTTT
J: TRBJ1-1
V: TRBV18
D: NA
size: NA

CDR3: CASSNTRHLPPSYEQYF
DNA: TGTGCCAGCAGCAACACCAGACACCTCCCCCCCTCCTACGAGCAGTACTTC
J: TRBJ2-7
V: TRBV21-1
D: NA
size: NA

CDR3: CASSNPGGTGADTQYF
DNA: TGTGCCAGTAGTAATCCCGGGGGGACAGGGGCAGATACGCAGTATTTT
J: TRBJ2-3
V: TRBV19
D: TRBD1
size: NA

CDR3: CASSSGGAQETQYF
DNA: TGTGCCAGCAGTTCGGGAGGGGCCCAAGAGACCCAGTACTTC
J: TRBJ2-5
V: TRBV27
D: TRBD2
size: many

CDR3: CASSYSQDRADTQYF
DNA: TGTGCCAGCAGTTACTCCCAGGACAGGGCAGATACGCAGTATTTT
J: TRBJ2-3
V: TRBV6-5
D: TRBD1
size: NA

CDR3: CASSGAPGANVLTF
DNA: TGCGCCAGCAGCGGGGCCCCCGGGGCCAACGTCCTGACTTTC
J: TRBJ2-6
V: TRBV5-1
D: NA
size: NA

CDR3: CASSAQPSGTYNEQFF
DNA: TGTGCCAGCAGCGCACAGCCTAGCGGGACCTACAATGAGCAGTTCTTC
J: TRBJ2-1
V: TRBV11-2
D: TRBD2
size: few

CDR3: CASSVVGGGVYEQYF
DNA: TGTGCCAGCAGCGTAGTGGGCGGGGGGGTCTACGAGCAGTACTTC
J: TRBJ2-7
V: TRBV9
D: TRBD2
size: NA

CDR3: CASSQGLGPQHF
DNA: TGCGCCAGCAGCCAAGGGCTTGGGCCCCAGCATTTT
J: TRBJ1-5
V: TRBV4-1
D: NA
size: NA

CDR3: CASSPQNTGTPGEKLFF
DNA: TGTGCCAGCTCACCCCAGAATACAGGGACGCCGGGTGAAAAACTGTTTTTT
J: TRBJ1-4
V: TRBV18
D: NA
size: NA

CDR3: CASSQDGRIYGYTF
DNA: TGTGCCAGCAGCCAAGACGGGAGGATCTATGGCTACACCTTC
J: TRBJ1-2
V: TRBV3-1/TRBV3-2
D: NA
size: NA